This passage covers 10 T cell receptor beta chains from one sample sequenced in a study of T cells in Graves' hyperthyroidism and ophthalmopathy. From RNA transcripts, TCR beta CDR3 regions were amplified. The HTBI primer set served for first-round RT-PCR of the TCR CDR3. MiXCR, run by TCRdb on the multiplex PCR reads, gives a single entry per CDR3 protein. The sample has roughly 840,000 distinct CDR3 sequences, 38% seen once. The source material was blood. Receptor source: a man between 18 and 29 years old with Graves' hyperthyroidism.

Many counts were recorded for this clonotype. This chain connects TRBV7-2 to TRBJ2-7; D gene ambiguous. The CDR3 runs to 15 residues. V gave up 0 bases and J gave up 0 bases, with 9 bases separating them. Germline V gene data show CDR1 as SGHTA and CDR2 as FQGNSA. The CDR3 region is CASSLAAVSSYEQYF. The DNA of the CDR3 is TGTGCCAGCAGCTTAGCGGCAGTGAGCTCCTACGAGCAGTACTTC.

This clonotype was recorded many times. This sequence joins TRBV29-1 and TRBJ2-5, with no clear D. Deletions cut 4 bases from V and 5 bases from J, with 11 bases between. Per germline, CDR1 SQVTM and CDR2 ANQGSEA. This CDR3 spans 12 amino acids. Here the CDR3 DNA reads TGCAGCGTTGTGAGGCTCCGTGAGACCCAGTACTTC. It yields the protein CSVVRLRETQYF.

This clonotype was detected once. A much larger clonotype is one base distant, so this may be a read error. This chain joins TRBV7-9 and TRBJ1-6; perhaps TRBD1 as D (5 bases). From germline, CDR1 is SEHNR and CDR2 FQNEAQ (reference sequence). This CDR3 has 13 residues. The DNA for the CDR3 is TGTGTCAGCAGCTTAGTCGGGACTTCGCTCCTCCACTTT. Its protein is CVSSLVGTSLLHF.

As concerns this clonotype: A much larger clone lies a single base off, so this may be a read error. The rearrangement uses TRBV7-8 and TRBJ1-1; D gene unclear. Germline assignment: CDR1 SGHVS and CDR2 FQNEAQ. The CDR3 length is 13 residues. CDR3 sequence reads: CAGSVMGNTEAFF. The CDR3 region has the DNA TGTGCCGGCAGCGTCATGGGGAACACTGAAGCTTTCTTT.

A few counts support this clonotype. The chain employs TRBV5-8 and TRBJ2-7, with 9 bases aligning to TRBD2. The V and J ends lost 7 bases and 2 bases, in that order; junction bases with no gene match: 10. Germline assignment: CDR1 SGHTS and CDR2 YDEGEE. The CDR3 has 15 residues. In nucleotides, the CDR3 is TGTGCCAGCCCCCGCCCGGGACTAGCAACCTACGAGCAGTACTTC. Encoded protein: CASPRPGLATYEQYF. Full variable domain (rest looked up from reference TRBV5-8 and TRBJ2-7): EAGVTQSPTHLIKTRGQQATLRCSPISGHTSVYWYQQALGLGLQFLLWYDEGEERNRGNFPPRFSGRQFPNYSSELNVNALELEDSALYLCASPRPGLATYEQYFGPGTRLTVT.

The chain carries TRBV19 and TRBJ1-1; D unresolved. The CDR3 consists of 13 residues. Trimming cost V 7 bases and J 6 bases, with 15 bases left between them. CDR1 is LNHDA, CDR2 SQIVND, per germline (reference sequence). CDR3 residues: CASISSRRPEAFF. The CDR3, as DNA: TGTGCCAGTATCTCCTCGCGGCGGCCTGAAGCTTTCTTT.

In the case of this clonotype: A clone one base away is much larger, so this may be a read error. The rearrangement joins TRBV2 to TRBJ1-5, with 9 nucleotides matching TRBD1. The CDR3 runs to 17 residues. CDR1 is SNHLY and CDR2 is FYNNEI in the germline V gene. The DNA of the CDR3 is TGTGCCAGCAATGAACGGACAGGGGAGGATAGCAATCAGCCCCAGAATTTT. It codes for CASNERTGEDSNQPQNF.

This clonotype appeared a single time. A read error is possible here, since a much larger clone lies one base away. This chain links TRBV29-1 with TRBJ2-5; 10 bases are shared with TRBD2. The length of the CDR3 is 12 residues. Germline V CDR1 and CDR2: SQVTM, ANQGSEA. Unmatched junction bases numbered 0, after V lost 5 bases and J lost 3 bases. The CDR3 loop is CSVTSGKETQYF. The CDR3 coding sequence is TGCAGCGTTACTAGCGGGAAAGAGACCCAGTACTTC.

This clonotype was recorded many times. The chain couples TRBV12-3 or TRBV12-4 to TRBJ2-5; D is possibly TRBD2 (5 bases). This CDR3 is 13 amino acids long. The ends were cut back, 8 bases at V and 2 bases at J, with 12 bases in the middle. The CDR3 sequence: CASSRGPQETQYF. The CDR3 coding sequence is TGTGCCAGCTCCCGAGGGCCGCAAGAGACCCAGTACTTC.

With respect to this clonotype: Because the CDR3 is missing its conserved closing phenylalanine or tryptophan, this is likely a read error. The DNA is left out, because the CDR3 cannot be placed on it with certainty; the CDR3 is given as TCRdb lists it. The chain recombines TRBV20-1 with TRBJ2-6; whether TRBD1, the table's D call, matches the DNA was not checked. The V gene's germline CDR1 is DFQATT and CDR2 SNEGSKA (reference sequence). Both ends counted, the CDR3 spans 8 residues. The CDR3 loop is CSARPGTS.